These 32 T cell receptor beta chains came from one sample sequenced in a study of shared clonotypes between healthy human individuals. TCRdb's copy holds only in-frame clones and misses some; the assay was immunoSEQ multiplex PCR. Of 2 million to 2.5 million clones in the sample, more than 80% are singletons; the top ten hold under 0.45%. The sequencing input was naive CD4+ T cells from PBMCs. The subset: CD45RA+ positively selected. The origin of the receptors is a man aged 18 to 29 in good health. Some clones in this sample may be carry-over from other donors' samples.

This chain joins TRBV5-1 and TRBJ1-6; the D is unclear. Germline V gives CDR1 SGHRS, CDR2 YFSETQ. The V end lost 5 bases, the J end lost 7 bases, and 16 bases lay between the germline ends. The CDR3 is made up of 15 amino acids. In DNA form, the CDR3 reads TGCGCCAGCAGAGCTTTTATGCAGGAGAATTCACCCCTCCACTTT. Amino acid sequence: CASRAFMQENSPLHF.

This chain links TRBV2 with TRBJ1-2, with TRBD1 matching over 8 bases. In germline, CDR1 is SNHLY, CDR2 FYNNEI. The V and J ends lost 7 bases and 3 bases, in that order; junction bases with no gene match: 7. The CDR3 consists of 14 residues. The CDR3, as DNA: TGTGCCAGCACCCCGACAGGGGAGGACTATGGCTACACCTTC. Its protein product is CASTPTGEDYGYTF. Drawing the rest from reference TRBV2 and TRBJ1-2, the complete variable domain is EPEVTQTPSHQVTQMGQEVILRCVPISNHLYFYWYRQILGQKVEFLVSFYNNEISEKSEIFDDQFSVERPDGSNFTLKIRSTKLEDSAMYFCASTPTGEDYGYTFGSGTRLTVV.

The chain links TRBV5-1 to TRBJ2-1, with D unclear. This CDR3 has 15 residues. The V gene's germline CDR1 is SGHRS and CDR2 YFSETQ. With 0 bases removed from V and 2 bases from J, the gap between germline ends came to 9 bases. The CDR3 loop is CASSLGLLPYNEQFF. CDR3 nucleotides: TGCGCCAGCAGCTTGGGCCTCCTACCCTACAATGAGCAGTTCTTC.

The chain employs TRBV11-2 and TRBJ2-1; D not certain. V gave up 5 bases and J gave up 0 bases, with 14 bases separating them. The germline gives CDR1 SGHAT, CDR2 FQNNGV. This CDR3 spans 16 amino acids. DNA of the CDR3: TGTGCCAGCAGCATGTACTCGTTCAGCTCCTACAATGAGCAGTTCTTC. The encoded protein is CASSMYSFSSYNEQFF.

Note on this clone: Other nucleotide sequences from this sample produce the same CDR3. This chain links TRBV7-9 with TRBJ1-5; TRBD1 is a possible D gene (5 bases). The V end was cut by 1 base, the J end by 7 bases, with 8 bases between. The CDR3 extends over 13 amino acids. Germline assignment: CDR1 SEHNR and CDR2 FQNEAQ (reference sequence). CDR3 nucleotides: TGTGCCAGCAGCTTAGACCGGGGGCAGCCCCAGCATTTT. Amino acids: CASSLDRGQPQHF.

The genes are TRBV7-9 and TRBJ2-2, with D possibly called TRBD1 or TRBD2 (5 bases each). The CDR3 is 14 residues long. Germline values: CDR1 SEHNR, CDR2 FQNEAQ (reference sequence). Trimming left V 8 bases short and J 5 bases short, with 15 bases between. This CDR3 reads CASPHRDGTGELFF. CDR3 in DNA: TGTGCCAGCCCCCACCGGGACGGGACCGGGGAGCTGTTTTTT. The variable domain in full, completed from reference TRBV7-9 and TRBJ2-2, reads DTGVSQNPRHKITKRGQNVTFRCDPISEHNRLYWYRQTLGQGPEFLTYFQNEAQLEKSRLLSDRFSAERPKGSFSTLEIQRTEQGDSAMYLCASPHRDGTGELFFGEGSRLTVL.

This rearrangement joins TRBV14 to TRBJ1-5; no reliable D call. Germline assignment: CDR1 SGHDN and CDR2 FVKESK. There are 14 residues in the CDR3. V was pared by 4 bases and J by 4 bases, with 11 bases between. The CDR3 nucleotides are TGTGCCAGCAGCCTGCCGCCGTTAAATCAGCCCCAGCATTTT. The encoded protein is CASSLPPLNQPQHF.

The chain has TRBV6-4 and TRBJ2-1; perhaps TRBD1 as D (6 bases). V lost 0 bases, J lost 15 bases, and 12 bases lay in between. Germline loops: CDR1 MRHNA, CDR2 SNTAGT. The CDR3 contains 12 residues. The CDR3 DNA is TGTGCCAGCAGTGACTCGAGAGGGGGTAGGTTCTTC. It codes for CASSDSRGGRFF.

The chain recombines TRBV7-3 with TRBJ2-1, with a tentative D call TRBD2 (6 bases). The CDR3 is made up of 14 amino acids. Trimming took off 3 bases at V and 6 bases at J, with 12 bases between the two ends. Per the germline V gene, CDR1 is SGHTA and CDR2 is FQGTGA. CDR3 loop: CASSFTGTLNEQFF. The CDR3 DNA is TGTGCCAGCAGCTTCACCGGGACTCTCAATGAGCAGTTCTTC.

J is TRBJ1-5 and V is TRBV6-1, with 9 bases identical to TRBD1. Germline loops: CDR1 MNHNS, CDR2 SASEGT. Trimming cost V 1 base and J 0 bases; bases outside gene matches: 4. The CDR3 sequence is 17 residues long. CDR3 in DNA: TGTGCCAGCAGTGAAGGGACAGGGGCCGTTAGCAATCAGCCCCAGCATTTT. Amino acid sequence: CASSEGTGAVSNQPQHF.

The rearrangement joins TRBV29-1 to TRBJ2-1, with D unresolved. The V and J ends lost 4 bases and 1 base respectively, with 8 bases between them. From germline, CDR1 is SQVTM and CDR2 ANQGSEA. The CDR3 has 13 amino acids. CDR3 protein: CSVGTLSYNEQFF. DNA of the CDR3: TGCAGCGTTGGGACGTTGTCCTACAATGAGCAGTTCTTC.

The chain is built from TRBV30 and TRBJ1-2; 7 positions match TRBD1. This CDR3 region has 12 residues. With V trimmed by 4 bases and J by 4 bases, 3 bases remained unmatched. CDR1 and CDR2 from the germline V gene are GTSNPN and SVGIG (reference sequence). The CDR3 spells CAWNGQVYGYTF. In nucleotides, the CDR3 is TGTGCCTGGAATGGACAGGTCTATGGCTACACCTTC.

The chain has TRBV6-6 and TRBJ2-7; D might be TRBD1 (6 bases). There are 11 residues in the CDR3. V was pared by 6 bases and J by 7 bases, with 10 bases between. Germline V gene data show CDR1 as MNHNY and CDR2 as SVGAGI (reference sequence). CDR3 amino acids: CASSKRGEQYF. DNA of the CDR3: TGTGCCAGCAGCAAGAGGGGGGAGCAGTACTTC.

The rearrangement links TRBV10-3 to TRBJ1-1; D gene uncertain. Germline V CDR1 and CDR2: ENHRY, SYGVKD. This CDR3 contains 14 residues. The V and J ends lost 5 bases and 1 base respectively, with 11 bases between them. CDR3 sequence reads: CAISPREGNTEAFF. The CDR3 DNA follows: TGTGCCATCAGTCCGCGGGAGGGGAACACTGAAGCTTTCTTT.

The V and J genes are TRBV18 and TRBJ1-4, with 7 bases fitting TRBD1. The CDR3 runs to 14 residues. The germline CDR1 and CDR2 sequences are KGHSH and LQKENI. J lost 5 bases, V lost 6 bases, and 6 bases had no gene match. The CDR3 DNA reads TGTGCCAGCTCCCCCCAACAGGGGAATGAAAAACTGTTTTTT. This codes for CASSPQQGNEKLFF.

V gene TRBV5-4 combines with J gene TRBJ2-2; TRBD1 agrees at 9 bases. CDR1 and CDR2 from the germline V gene are SGHNT and YYREEE (reference sequence). V was pared by 4 bases and J by 6 bases, with 7 bases of the junction left unmatched. This CDR3 region has 15 residues. The CDR3 protein is CASSQDRGSAGELFF. The CDR3 DNA sequence: TGTGCCAGCAGCCAAGACAGGGGGTCGGCCGGGGAGCTGTTTTTT.

This clone was recorded only once. This chain joins TRBV28 and TRBJ2-1; 7 bases match TRBD2. CDR1 is MDHEN, CDR2 SYDVKM, per germline. V shed 6 bases and J 1 base; nucleotides not matched to a gene: 6. The CDR3 loop spans 15 amino acids. CDR3 DNA sequence: TGTGCCAGCAGACGAAGCGGGAAGTCCTACAATGAGCAGTTCTTC. Translation gives CASRRSGKSYNEQFF.

V is TRBV11-3 and J is TRBJ2-2; 8 positions agree with TRBD1. CDR1 and CDR2 from the germline V gene are SGHNT and YENEEA. CDR3 length equals 14 residues. After removal of 5 bases from V and 4 bases from J, the junction contained 3 bases not matched to a gene. In DNA form, the CDR3 reads TGTGCCAGCAGCCGAACAGGGGGCACCGGGGAGCTGTTTTTT. Translating it yields CASSRTGGTGELFF. Full variable domain (missing parts from reference TRBV11-3 and TRBJ2-2): EAGVVQSPRYKIIEKKQPVAFWCNPISGHNTLYWYLQNLGQGPELLIRYENEEAVDDSQLPKDRFSAERLKGVDSTLKIQPAELGDSAVYLCASSRTGGTGELFFGEGSRLTVL.

V gene TRBV28 combines with J gene TRBJ1-5, with D tentatively TRBD1 (6 bases). The germline CDR1 and CDR2 sequences are MDHEN and SYDVKM. V lost 6 bases to trimming and J lost 1 base, with 13 bases between them. This CDR3 spans 15 amino acids. DNA of the CDR3: TGTGCCAGCAGAGCAGGGGAAGCAAGCAATCAGCCCCAGCATTTT. Residues: CASRAGEASNQPQHF.

This chain uses TRBV28 with TRBJ1-5; D is perhaps TRBD1 (6 bases). Germline assignment: CDR1 MDHEN and CDR2 SYDVKM. V lost 2 bases and J lost 4, with 12 bases in between. The CDR3 covers 15 residues. CDR3 amino acids: CASSLPTGLNQPQHF. The CDR3 nucleotides read TGTGCCAGCAGTTTACCGACAGGACTTAATCAGCCCCAGCATTTT.

The chain uses TRBV11-2 and TRBJ2-2; D perhaps matches TRBD2 (5 bases). CDR1 and CDR2 (germline): SGHAT, FQNNGV. Trimming left V 7 bases short and J 1 base short, with 10 bases between. The CDR3 has 14 residues. CDR3 in DNA: TGTGCCAGCACTAGCACCCTGAACACCGGGGAGCTGTTTTTT. Residues: CASTSTLNTGELFF. The variable domain in full, completed from reference TRBV11-2 and TRBJ2-2, reads EAGVAQSPRYKIIEKRQSVAFWCNPISGHATLYWYQQILGQGPKLLIQFQNNGVVDDSQLPKDRFSAERLKGVDSTLKIQPAKLEDSAVYLCASTSTLNTGELFFGEGSRLTVL.

The V and J genes are TRBV5-4 and TRBJ1-1, with D tentatively TRBD1 (6 bases). The V gene's germline CDR1 is SGHNT and CDR2 YYREEE (reference sequence). Trimming left V 0 bases short and J 6 bases short, with 15 bases between. There are 15 residues in the CDR3. CDR3 sequence reads: CASSLVGGAGAEAFF. Here the CDR3 DNA reads TGTGCCAGCAGCTTGGTTGGGGGCGCCGGGGCTGAAGCTTTCTTT.

The chain has TRBV6-5 and TRBJ1-3; D ambiguous. Germline V gene data show CDR1 as MNHEY and CDR2 as SVGAGI. The length of the CDR3 is 16 residues. V was pared by 0 bases and J by 1 base, with 10 bases between. The CDR3 loop is CASSYSKAVSGNTIYF. The DNA for the CDR3 is TGTGCCAGCAGTTACTCGAAGGCAGTTTCTGGAAACACCATATATTTT.

V gene TRBV9 combines with J gene TRBJ1-6; D may be TRBD1 (5 bases). V was cut by 2 bases and J by 10 bases, with 22 bases left in between. The CDR3 extends over 17 amino acids. Per the germline V gene, CDR1 is SGDLS and CDR2 is YYNGEE. The CDR3 reads CASSVDRAPGVWSPLHF. CDR3 coding DNA: TGTGCCAGCAGCGTCGACCGGGCGCCGGGGGTTTGGTCACCCCTCCACTTT.

This clone appeared once. The J gene is TRBJ2-2, the V gene TRBV7-9; the D is unclear. CDR1 is SEHNR and CDR2 is FQNEAQ in the germline V gene (reference sequence). Trimming removed 1 base at V and 2 bases at J, with 5 bases between. This CDR3 has 14 amino acids. The chain's CDR3 is CASSLVLNTGELFF. The CDR3 region has the DNA TGTGCCAGCAGCTTAGTCCTTAACACCGGGGAGCTGTTTTTT.

The chain joins TRBV18 to TRBJ1-1; maybe TRBD1 (6 bases). Germline V gives CDR1 KGHSH, CDR2 LQKENI. The CDR3 runs to 14 residues. Trimming took off 3 bases at V and 0 bases at J, with 8 bases between the two ends. The CDR3 DNA follows: TGTGCCAGCTCACCGGGGGGCCTGAACACTGAAGCTTTCTTT. This codes for CASSPGGLNTEAFF.

DNA for the CDR3: TGCGCCAGCAGTCCCCCCCCCGGACTAGCGGGAGGGCCCCACGAGCAGTACTTC. Translated: CASSPPPGLAGGPHEQYF. The chain uses TRBV23-1 and TRBJ2-7, with 15 bases aligning to TRBD2. TRBV23-1 is reported as an ORF; its role is uncertain. The CDR3 extends over 18 amino acids. Trimming took 4 bases from V and 5 from J; bases not matched to a gene: 12.

The count of this clone is one. Other DNA sequences of this sample code for an identical CDR3. This chain connects TRBV5-6 to TRBJ2-7; no definite D call. The germline V and J ends were trimmed by 2 bases and 6 bases, with 6 bases remaining between them. The CDR3 length is 11 residues. Germline-derived CDR1 and CDR2 are SGHDT and YYEEEE. The CDR3 sequence: CASSLGGEQYF. CDR3 sequence (DNA): TGTGCCAGCAGCTTAGGCGGCGAGCAGTACTTC.

The rearrangement links TRBV7-2 to TRBJ2-7; 11 bases line up with TRBD2. Trimming removed 4 bases from V and 3 bases from J; junction bases left unmatched: 14. Germline V gives CDR1 SGHTA, CDR2 FQGNSA. This CDR3 has 18 residues. CDR3 sequence: CASSSPPTSGTNHYEQYF. CDR3 coding DNA: TGTGCCAGCAGCTCCCCCCCGACTAGCGGGACTAACCACTACGAGCAGTACTTC.

The CDR3 nucleotides are TGTGCCAGCAGCTTAGGGACGGGAGCCTACTACGAGCAGTACTTC. Amino acid sequence: CASSLGTGAYYEQYF. The genes are TRBV7-9 and TRBJ2-7; TRBD2 might be the D (6 bases). V was clipped by 1 base and J by 3 bases, with 13 bases between them. There are 15 residues in the CDR3. From germline, CDR1 is SEHNR and CDR2 FQNEAQ (reference sequence).

This clone is a singleton in its sample. This rearrangement joins TRBV27 to TRBJ2-7, with 9 bases lining up with TRBD1. Trimming took 1 base from V and 6 from J; bases not matched to a gene: 4. The CDR3 is 14 residues long. Germline CDR1 MNHEY, CDR2 SMNVEV (reference sequence). The DNA for the CDR3 is TGTGCCAGCAGTTTATGGGGACAGGGTTTCGAGCAGTACTTC. Protein: CASSLWGQGFEQYF.

The count of this clone is one. The J gene is TRBJ2-1, the V gene TRBV14; D gene ambiguous. CDR1 SGHDN and CDR2 FVKESK come from the germline V gene. V lost 3 bases to trimming and J lost 3 bases, with 9 bases between them. This CDR3 contains 14 residues. Here the CDR3 reads CASSQLGYYNEQFF. In DNA form, the CDR3 reads TGTGCCAGCAGCCAGTTGGGGTACTACAATGAGCAGTTCTTC.